The clone carrying this T cell receptor beta chain was recorded at least ten times. Its antigen is unidentified. Together with a sample-barcoded 5' primer, a J-beta primer mix was included in a second PCR lasting about 6 to 11 cycles. TCRdb fed the 5' RACE reads into MiXCR, producing one record per CDR3 protein. The table records about 930,000 distinct CDR3 sequences, almost 30% of them present only once. This sample is part of a study of blood T cells in healthy people across ages. Study conclusions and caveats: Relative to aged donors, long-lived donors carried more naive CD4+ cells and displayed higher diversity.

Each donor's blood draw was roughly 10 milliliters of peripheral blood. Looked up from germline, CDR1 is DFQATT and CDR2 is SNEGSKA (reference sequence). The CDR3 contains 13 residues. With 3 bases removed from V and 0 bases from J, the gap between germline ends came to 8 bases. The same sample was also studied in work on T cells of mothers and their children. As that study records: Related mother-child pairs shared slightly more overlap than unrelated pairs, but the difference was non-significant. Not a single persistent microchimeric T cell clone was detected.

V gene TRBV20-1 combines with J gene TRBJ1-2, with D uncertain. The sequencing input was blood. The source is a woman between 40 and 50 years old in good health. The CDR3 here is CSASRQSNYGYTF. CDR3 DNA sequence: TGCAGTGCTAGTAGGCAGTCTAACTATGGCTACACCTTC.